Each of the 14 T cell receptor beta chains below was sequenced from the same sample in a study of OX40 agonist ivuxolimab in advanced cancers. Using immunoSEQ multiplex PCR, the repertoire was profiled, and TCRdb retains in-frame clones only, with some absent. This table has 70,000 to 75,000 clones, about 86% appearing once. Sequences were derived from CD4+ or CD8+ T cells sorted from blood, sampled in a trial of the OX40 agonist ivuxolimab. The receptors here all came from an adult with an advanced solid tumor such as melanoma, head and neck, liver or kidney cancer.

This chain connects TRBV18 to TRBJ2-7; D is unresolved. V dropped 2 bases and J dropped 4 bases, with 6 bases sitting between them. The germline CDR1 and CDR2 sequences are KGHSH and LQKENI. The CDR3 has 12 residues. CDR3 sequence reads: CASSPEAYEQYF. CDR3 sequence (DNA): TGTGCCAGCTCACCAGAGGCTTACGAGCAGTACTTC.

CDR3 in DNA: TGCGCCAGCAGCCAATCCGAGCCAGGCGGGAACACTGAAGCTTTCTTT. Translation gives CASSQSEPGGNTEAFF. The chain is built from TRBV4-3 and TRBJ1-1; no definite D call. The CDR3 sequence is 16 residues long. Germline V lookup: CDR1 LGHNA, CDR2 YSLEER. V gave up 2 bases and J gave up 1 base, with 14 bases separating them.

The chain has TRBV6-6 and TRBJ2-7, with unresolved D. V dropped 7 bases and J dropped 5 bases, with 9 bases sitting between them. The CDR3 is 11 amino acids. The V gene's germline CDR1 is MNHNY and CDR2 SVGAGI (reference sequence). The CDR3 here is CASNGQNEQYF. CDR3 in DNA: TGTGCCAGCAATGGGCAAAACGAGCAGTACTTC.

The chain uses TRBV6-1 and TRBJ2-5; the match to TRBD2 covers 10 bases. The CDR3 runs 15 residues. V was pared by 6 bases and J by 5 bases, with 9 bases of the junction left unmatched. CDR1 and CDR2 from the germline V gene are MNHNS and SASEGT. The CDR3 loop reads CASRVRLAGAETQYF. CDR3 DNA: TGTGCCAGCAGGGTTCGGCTAGCGGGAGCTGAGACCCAGTACTTC.

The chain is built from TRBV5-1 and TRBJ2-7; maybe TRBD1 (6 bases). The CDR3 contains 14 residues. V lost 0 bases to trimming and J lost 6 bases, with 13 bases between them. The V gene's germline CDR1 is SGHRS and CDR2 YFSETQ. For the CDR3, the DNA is TGCGCCAGCAGCTTGGAACAGGGTGTATCCGAGCAGTACTTC. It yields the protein CASSLEQGVSEQYF.

The CDR3 loop is CASSQVGGYPGELFF. CDR3 sequence (DNA): TGCGCCAGCAGCCAAGTAGGGGGATACCCCGGGGAGCTGTTTTTT. The chain uses TRBV4-3 and TRBJ2-2, with a tentative D call TRBD1 (6 bases). The CDR3 totals 15 residues. V shed 1 base and J shed 6 bases, with 12 bases lying between them. Germline V gene lookup returns CDR1 LGHNA and CDR2 YSLEER.

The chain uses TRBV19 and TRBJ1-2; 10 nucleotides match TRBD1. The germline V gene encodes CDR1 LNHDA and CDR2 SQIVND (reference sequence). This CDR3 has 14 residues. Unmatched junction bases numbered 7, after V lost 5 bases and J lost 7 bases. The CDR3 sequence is CASSGPTGGGGYTF. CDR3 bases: TGTGCCAGTAGTGGCCCGACAGGGGGCGGTGGCTACACCTTC.

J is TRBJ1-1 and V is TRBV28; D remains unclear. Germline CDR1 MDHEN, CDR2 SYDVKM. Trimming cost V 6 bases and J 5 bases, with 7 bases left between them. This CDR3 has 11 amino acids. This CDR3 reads CASSGETEAFF. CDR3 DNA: TGTGCCAGCAGCGGAGAGACTGAAGCTTTCTTT.

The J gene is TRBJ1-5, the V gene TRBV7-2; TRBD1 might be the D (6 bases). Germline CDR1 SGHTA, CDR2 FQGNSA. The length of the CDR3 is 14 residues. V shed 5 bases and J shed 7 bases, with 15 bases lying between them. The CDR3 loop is CASSPAGGGQPQHF. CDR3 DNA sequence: TGTGCCAGCAGCCCGGCGGGGGGCGGCCAGCCCCAGCATTTT.

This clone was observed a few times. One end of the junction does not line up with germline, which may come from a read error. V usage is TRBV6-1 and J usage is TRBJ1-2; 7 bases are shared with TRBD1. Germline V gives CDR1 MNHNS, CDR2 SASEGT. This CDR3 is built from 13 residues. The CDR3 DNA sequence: TGTGCCAGCAGGGAAGGGGGCGCGTCTGGCTACACCTTC. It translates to CASREGGASGYTF.

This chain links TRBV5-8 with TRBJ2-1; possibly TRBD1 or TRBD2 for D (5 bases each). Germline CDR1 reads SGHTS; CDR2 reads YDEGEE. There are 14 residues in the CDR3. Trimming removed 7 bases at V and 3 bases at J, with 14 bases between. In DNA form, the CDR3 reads TGTGCCAGCGGACGAGGGACCGTCTACAATGAGCAGTTCTTC. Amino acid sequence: CASGRGTVYNEQFF.

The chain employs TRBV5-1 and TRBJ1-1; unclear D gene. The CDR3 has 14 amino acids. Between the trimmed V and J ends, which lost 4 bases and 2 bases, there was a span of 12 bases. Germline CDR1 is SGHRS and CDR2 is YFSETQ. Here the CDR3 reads CASSLAQTNTEAFF. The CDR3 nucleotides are TGCGCCAGCAGCCTAGCTCAGACCAACACTGAAGCTTTCTTT.

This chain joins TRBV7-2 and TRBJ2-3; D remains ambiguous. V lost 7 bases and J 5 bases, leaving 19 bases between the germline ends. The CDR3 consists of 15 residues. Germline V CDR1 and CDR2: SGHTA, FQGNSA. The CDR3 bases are TGTGCCAGCACCATTCCGGCCGGCTTCGGAGATACGCAGTATTTT. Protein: CASTIPAGFGDTQYF.

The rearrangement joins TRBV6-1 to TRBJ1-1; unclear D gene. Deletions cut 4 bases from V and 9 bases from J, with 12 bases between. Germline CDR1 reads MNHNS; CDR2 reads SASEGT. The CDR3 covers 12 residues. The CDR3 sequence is CASSATGRKAFF. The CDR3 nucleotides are TGTGCCAGCAGTGCGACGGGTCGTAAAGCTTTCTTT.